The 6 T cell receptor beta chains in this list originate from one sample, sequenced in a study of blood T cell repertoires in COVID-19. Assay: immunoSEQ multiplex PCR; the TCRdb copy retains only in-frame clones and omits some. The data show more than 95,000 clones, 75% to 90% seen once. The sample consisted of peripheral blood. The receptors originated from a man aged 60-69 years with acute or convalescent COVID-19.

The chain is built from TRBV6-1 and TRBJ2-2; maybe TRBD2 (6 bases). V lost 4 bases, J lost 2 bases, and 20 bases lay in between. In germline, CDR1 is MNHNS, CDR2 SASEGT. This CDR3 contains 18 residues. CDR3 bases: TGTGCCAGCAGTGGAGGGAGGCAGACCCTCCGAAACACCGGGGAGCTGTTTTTT. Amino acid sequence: CASSGGRQTLRNTGELFF.

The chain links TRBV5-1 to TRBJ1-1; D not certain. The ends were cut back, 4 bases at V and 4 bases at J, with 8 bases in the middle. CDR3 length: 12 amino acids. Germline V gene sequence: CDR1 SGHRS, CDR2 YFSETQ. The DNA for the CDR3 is TGCGCCAGCAGCACGACGGGCACTGAAGCTTTCTTT. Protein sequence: CASSTTGTEAFF.

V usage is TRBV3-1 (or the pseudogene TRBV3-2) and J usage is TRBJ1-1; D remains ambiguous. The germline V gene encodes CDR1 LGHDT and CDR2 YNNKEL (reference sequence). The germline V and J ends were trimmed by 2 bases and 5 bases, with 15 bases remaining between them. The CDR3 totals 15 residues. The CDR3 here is CASSQPGSRGTEAFF. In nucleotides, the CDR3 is TGTGCCAGCAGCCAACCCGGTTCGAGAGGGACTGAAGCTTTCTTT.

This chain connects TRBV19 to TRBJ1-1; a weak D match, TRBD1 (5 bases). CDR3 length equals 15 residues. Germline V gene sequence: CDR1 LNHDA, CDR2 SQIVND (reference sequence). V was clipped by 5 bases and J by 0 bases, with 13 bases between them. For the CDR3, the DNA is TGTGCCAGTAGTCCGGGACTCCGAATGAACACTGAAGCTTTCTTT. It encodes CASSPGLRMNTEAFF.

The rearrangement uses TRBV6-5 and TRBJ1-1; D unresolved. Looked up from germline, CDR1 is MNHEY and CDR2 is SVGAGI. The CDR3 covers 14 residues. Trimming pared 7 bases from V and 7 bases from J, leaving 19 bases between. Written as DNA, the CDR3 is TGTGCCAGCACCCCGGATGGTAACCGCGGTGAAGCTTTCTTT. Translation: CASTPDGNRGEAFF.

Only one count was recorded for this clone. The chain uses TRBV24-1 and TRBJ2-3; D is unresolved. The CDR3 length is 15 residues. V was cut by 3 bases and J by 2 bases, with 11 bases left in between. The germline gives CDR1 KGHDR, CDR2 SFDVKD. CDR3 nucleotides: TGTGCCACCAGTGATGCCCTCCGACTCACAGATACGCAGTATTTT. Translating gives CATSDALRLTDTQYF.